These 26 T cell receptor beta chains originate from one sample sequenced in a study of shared clonotypes between healthy human individuals. TCRdb's table, derived via immunoSEQ multiplex PCR, lists solely in-frame clones and lacks some. This sample has around 940,000 clones, with 60% to 85% found just once. Sequenced sample: memory CD4+ T cells sorted from blood. Subset meaning: CD45RA-negative fraction. These receptors all come from a young man in good health.

The CDR3 loop is CASSLEASGSETQYF. In DNA, the CDR3 is TGCGCCAGCAGCTTGGAGGCTAGCGGGAGTGAGACCCAGTACTTC. The gene calls are TRBV5-1 and TRBJ2-5, with 10 bases lining up with TRBD2. V dropped 0 bases and J dropped 5; count of bases not matched to a gene: 4. This CDR3 comprises 15 residues. Germline V gene lookup returns CDR1 SGHRS and CDR2 YFSETQ.

V and J are TRBV7-9 and TRBJ2-5, with a tentative D call TRBD1 (6 bases). V was cut by 4 bases and J by 1 base, with 13 bases left in between. The CDR3 runs to 15 residues. Germline loops: CDR1 SEHNR, CDR2 FQNEAQ (reference sequence). DNA for the CDR3: TGTGCCAGCAGCTCGGACAGACGGTTCCAAGAGACCCAGTACTTC. As protein: CASSSDRRFQETQYF. Full variable domain (missing parts from reference TRBV7-9 and TRBJ2-5): DTGVSQNPRHKITKRGQNVTFRCDPISEHNRLYWYRQTLGQGPEFLTYFQNEAQLEKSRLLSDRFSAERPKGSFSTLEIQRTEQGDSAMYLCASSSDRRFQETQYFGPGTRLLVL.

Note on this clone: A read error may produce the germline difference seen at one junction end. V gene TRBV7-7 combines with J gene TRBJ2-3, with D perhaps TRBD2 (6 bases). CDR3 length: 16 residues. Germline CDR1 reads SSHAT; CDR2 reads FNYEAQ (reference sequence). DNA of the CDR3: TGTGCTAGCAGCTCCGGGAGCGCGGTAGGCACAGATACGCAGTATTTT. Protein sequence: CASSSGSAVGTDTQYF.

This clone was detected once. The chain links TRBV29-1 to TRBJ1-1; TRBD1 matches 7 bases. The CDR3 totals 12 residues. Per the germline V gene, CDR1 is SQVTM and CDR2 is ANQGSEA. Unmatched junction bases numbered 4, after V lost 8 bases and J lost 1 base. CDR3 nucleotides: TGCAGCCTACGACAGGGGAACACTGAAGCTTTCTTT. Protein: CSLRQGNTEAFF.

The rearrangement joins TRBV18 to TRBJ2-5; the D is unclear. The CDR3 runs 12 residues. The V gene lost 5 bases and the J gene lost 2 bases, with 6 bases spanning the gap. Germline CDR1 is KGHSH and CDR2 is LQKENI. The CDR3 bases are TGTGCCAGCTCAGAACAGCAAGAGACCCAGTACTTC. Its translation is CASSEQQETQYF.

The J gene is TRBJ1-6, the V gene TRBV10-1; 11 positions agree with TRBD1. Trimming took 8 bases from V and 10 from J; bases not matched to a gene: 1. Germline V CDR1 and CDR2: WNHNN, SYGVQD (reference sequence). The CDR3 spans 12 residues. CDR3 in amino acids: CASGTGGSPLHF. The CDR3 nucleotides read TGCGCCAGCGGGACAGGGGGATCACCCCTCCACTTT.

The chain recombines TRBV7-9 with TRBJ2-1; perhaps TRBD2 as D (5 bases). Germline-derived CDR1 and CDR2 are SEHNR and FQNEAQ (reference sequence). This CDR3 contains 14 residues. Trimming shortened V by 3 bases and J by 7 bases, and 13 bases separated the two germline ends. In DNA form, the CDR3 reads TGTGCCAGCAGCTTTAACCCACGAGGGAATGAGCAGTTCTTC. It translates to CASSFNPRGNEQFF.

This chain connects TRBV2 to TRBJ2-4; D is uncertain. Germline CDR1 reads SNHLY; CDR2 reads FYNNEI. Trimming left V 1 base short and J 0 bases short, with 7 bases between. The CDR3 has 15 residues. CDR3 bases: TGTGCCAGCAGTGAAGAGAAACTAGCCAAAAACATTCAGTACTTC. Translated: CASSEEKLAKNIQYF.

The V call is TRBV28, the J call TRBJ2-7, with D perhaps matching TRBD1 or TRBD2 (6 bases each). The CDR3 sequence is 15 residues long. Germline V gene data show CDR1 as MDHEN and CDR2 as SYDVKM. With 6 bases removed from V and 3 bases from J, the gap between germline ends came to 18 bases. The CDR3 DNA is TGTGCCAGCAGCCGGAGGGGGACCAGCCTCTACGAGCAGTACTTC. Protein product: CASSRRGTSLYEQYF.

V is TRBV19 and J is TRBJ2-1; 10 bases fit TRBD1. Trimming took 5 bases from V and 6 from J; bases not matched to a gene: 4. Germline-derived CDR1 and CDR2 are LNHDA and SQIVND (reference sequence). This CDR3 contains 14 residues. The CDR3 sequence is CASSGDRGSNEQFF. In DNA, the CDR3 is TGTGCCAGTAGTGGGGACAGGGGAAGCAATGAGCAGTTCTTC.

The chain is built from TRBV14 and TRBJ2-7, with a tentative D call TRBD1 (6 bases). The V end was cut by 3 bases, the J end by 7 bases, with 16 bases between. The CDR3 is 14 residues long. The germline gives CDR1 SGHDN, CDR2 FVKESK. CDR3 nucleotides: TGTGCCAGCAGCCACGCCAAATTCAGGGGAGAGCAGTACTTC. Amino acids: CASSHAKFRGEQYF.

As for this clone: The junction does not match germline at one end; this may be a read error. Other DNA sequences within the sample encode an identical CDR3. The chain carries TRBV18 and TRBJ1-2; perhaps TRBD1 as D (6 bases). The CDR3 totals 14 residues. Germline V CDR1 and CDR2: KGHSH, LQKENI. The CDR3 DNA sequence: TGTGCCAGCTCGCCACAGGGAGCTAACTATGGCTACACCTTC. Translated: CASSPQGANYGYTF. The whole variable domain, filled in from reference TRBV18 and TRBJ1-2, reads NAGVMQNPRHLVRRRGQEARLRCSPMKGHSHVYWYRQLPEEGLKFMVYLQKENIIDESGMPKERFSAEFPKEGPSILRIQQVVRGDSAAYFCASSPQGANYGYTFGSGTRLTVV.

This rearrangement joins TRBV12-5 to TRBJ1-1; 7 bases are shared with TRBD1. The germline V gene has CDR1 LGHNT and CDR2 FRNRAP. The CDR3 totals 14 residues. J was trimmed by 6 bases and V by 4 bases; bases with no gene match: 8. The CDR3 DNA reads as TGTGCTAGTGGTTCACAGGGGAGGGGAGCTGAAGCTTTCTTT. Translating it yields CASGSQGRGAEAFF. The full variable domain, rest sourced from reference TRBV12-5 and TRBJ1-1, is DARVTQTPRHKVTEMGQEVTMRCQPILGHNTVFWYRQTMMQGLELLAYFRNRAPLDDSGMPKDRFSAEMPDATLATLKIQPSEPRDSAVYFCASGSQGRGAEAFFGQGTRLTVV.

The chain recombines TRBV19 with TRBJ2-7; TRBD1 agrees at 9 bases. The CDR3 totals 13 residues. Germline CDR1 LNHDA, CDR2 SQIVND (reference sequence). J gave up 4 bases and V 3 bases, and 1 base lay outside the gene matches. The CDR3 sequence is CASSIGTGYEQYF. CDR3 nucleotides: TGTGCCAGTAGTATTGGGACAGGGTACGAGCAGTACTTC.

The J gene is TRBJ2-7, the V gene TRBV2; maybe TRBD1 (5 bases). Trimming removed 6 bases from V and 7 bases from J, with 16 bases in between. CDR3 size: 13 residues. Germline V gene lookup returns CDR1 SNHLY and CDR2 FYNNEI. DNA of the CDR3: TGTGCCAGCAGCCAAGGGGCCTCGTTTGAGCAGTACTTC. This codes for CASSQGASFEQYF.

The chain carries TRBV5-1 and TRBJ2-1, with a weak D call TRBD2 (5 bases). Trimming removed 5 bases from V and 3 bases from J, with 12 bases in between. Germline V CDR1 and CDR2: SGHRS, YFSETQ. CDR3 size: 14 residues. CDR3 in amino acids: CASRLLRDYNEQFF. CDR3 nucleotide sequence: TGCGCCAGCAGACTCCTTCGGGACTACAATGAGCAGTTCTTC.

A word on this clone: This may come from a read error, since a much larger clone is one base off. Other nucleotide sequences from this sample produce the same CDR3. The V and J genes are TRBV9 and TRBJ2-5, with D unresolved. Trimming left V 0 bases short and J 2 bases short, with 5 bases between. CDR1 is SGDLS, CDR2 YYNGEE, per germline. The CDR3 extends over 13 amino acids. The DNA of the CDR3 is TGTGCCAGCAGCGTAGGGGTGCAAGAGACCCAGTACTTC. This encodes CASSVGVQETQYF.

The chain recombines TRBV4-3 with TRBJ1-2, with no clear D. Germline CDR1 reads LGHNA; CDR2 reads YSLEER. This CDR3 region has 13 residues. Trimming took off 4 bases at V and 7 bases at J, with 13 bases between the two ends. The CDR3 protein is CASSRERGSGYTF. The DNA of the CDR3 is TGCGCCAGCAGCCGGGAGCGAGGGTCTGGCTACACCTTC.

The V call is TRBV6-5, the J call TRBJ1-2, with D hard to call. This CDR3 spans 15 amino acids. Germline values: CDR1 MNHEY, CDR2 SVGAGI. Trimming left V 8 bases short and J 1 base short, with 17 bases between. The CDR3 sequence: CASAKSETFNYGYTF. DNA of the CDR3: TGTGCCAGCGCTAAGTCAGAGACTTTTAACTATGGCTACACCTTC.

The chain couples TRBV5-8 to TRBJ2-7; D not resolved. CDR1 is SGHTS and CDR2 is YDEGEE in the germline V gene. Trimming left V 4 bases short and J 4 bases short, with 9 bases between. CDR3 length equals 12 residues. This CDR3 reads CASSHGRYEQYF. The CDR3 nucleotides read TGTGCCAGCAGCCACGGACGGTACGAGCAGTACTTC.

This clone has a handful of counts. The genes are TRBV7-2 and TRBJ1-3; the D gene is possibly TRBD1 (5 bases). CDR1 is SGHTA, CDR2 FQGNSA, per germline. V was clipped by 1 base and J by 4 bases, with 11 bases between them. The CDR3 covers 15 residues. CDR3 DNA: TGTGCCAGCAGCTTAGTGGAGGGGCAGGGAAACACCATATATTTT. Translated: CASSLVEGQGNTIYF.

This clone turned up a few times. The V gene is TRBV25-1, the J gene TRBJ2-7; 9 bases agree with TRBD2. The ends lost 3 bases at V and 3 bases at J; junction bases unmatched: 6. Germline CDR1 is MGHDK and CDR2 is SYGVNS. This CDR3 contains 15 residues. The CDR3 region has the DNA TGTGCCAGCAGTGAGAGCGGGGGGACCAACTACGAGCAGTACTTC. This sequence encodes CASSESGGTNYEQYF.

The V and J genes are TRBV4-3 and TRBJ2-7, with a possible D match to TRBD1 (5 bases). The CDR3 spans 15 residues. CDR1 is LGHNA and CDR2 is YSLEER in the germline V gene. The V and J ends lost 0 bases and 2 bases respectively, with 11 bases between them. The CDR3 nucleotides are TGCGCCAGCAGCCAAGAAACAGGCGAGACCTACGAGCAGTACTTC. Translated: CASSQETGETYEQYF.

The V call is TRBV19, the J call TRBJ1-5, with 7 positions matching TRBD1. Germline V gives CDR1 LNHDA, CDR2 SQIVND (reference sequence). This CDR3 spans 17 amino acids. Germline trimming cut 2 bases from V and 0 bases from J; bases unmatched to any gene: 7. The CDR3 nucleotides read TGTGCCAGTAGTATAAGGGACAGAAAAAATAGCAATCAGCCCCAGCATTTT. Translating it yields CASSIRDRKNSNQPQHF.

The chain has TRBV5-1 and TRBJ1-4; 10 bases are shared with TRBD1. This CDR3 has 15 amino acids. V lost 0 bases and J lost 6; bases outside the gene matches: 2. Germline V lookup: CDR1 SGHRS, CDR2 YFSETQ. CDR3 bases: TGCGCCAGCAGCTTGGATGGGACAGGGGATGAAAAACTGTTTTTT. It codes for CASSLDGTGDEKLFF.

This clone was recorded a few times. V is TRBV5-4 and J is TRBJ1-2; no clear D. V lost 2 bases to trimming and J lost 7 bases, with 9 bases between them. The CDR3 is made up of 12 amino acids. CDR1 is SGHNT and CDR2 is YYREEE in the germline V gene (reference sequence). The CDR3 region is CASSFSPSGYTF. Written as DNA, the CDR3 is TGTGCCAGCAGCTTCTCCCCGAGTGGCTACACCTTC. The variable domain in full, completed from reference TRBV5-4 and TRBJ1-2, reads ETGVTQSPTHLIKTRGQQVTLRCSSQSGHNTVSWYQQALGQGPQFIFQYYREEENGRGNFPPRFSGLQFPNYSSELNVNALELDDSALYLCASSFSPSGYTFGSGTRLTVV.